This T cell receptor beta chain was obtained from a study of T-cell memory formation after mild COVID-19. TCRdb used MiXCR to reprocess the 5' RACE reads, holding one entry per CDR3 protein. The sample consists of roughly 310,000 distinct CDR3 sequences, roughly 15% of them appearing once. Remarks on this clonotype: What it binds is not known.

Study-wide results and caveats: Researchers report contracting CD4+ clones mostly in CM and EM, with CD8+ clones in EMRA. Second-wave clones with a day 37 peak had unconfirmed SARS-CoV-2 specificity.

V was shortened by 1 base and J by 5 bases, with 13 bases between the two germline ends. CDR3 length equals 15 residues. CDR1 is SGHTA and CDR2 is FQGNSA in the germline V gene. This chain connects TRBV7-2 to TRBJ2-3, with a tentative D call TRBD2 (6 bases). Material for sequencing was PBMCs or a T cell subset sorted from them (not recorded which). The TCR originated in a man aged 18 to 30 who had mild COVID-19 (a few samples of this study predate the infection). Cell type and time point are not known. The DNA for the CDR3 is TGTGCCAGCAGCTTAGTAAGCGGGTTCCGAGATACGCAGTATTTT. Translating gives CASSLVSGFRDTQYF.